A single TCR beta chain is shown here with its context. These data are taken from a study of post-analysis software for immune sequencing data. Built from TCR beta cDNA, the libraries had unique molecular identifiers in them. TCRdb redid the calling of the PCR reads with MiXCR, one entry per CDR3 protein. The table lists about 540,000 distinct CDR3 sequences, roughly 34% of them singletons, with approximately 6% in the top ten. Sequencing used blood. This sequence originates from a girl aged 2 to 17 with multiple sclerosis.

The CDR3 DNA sequence: TGTGCCAGCAGCTTAGCCCCGACAGGGGGCACTGAAGCTTTCTTT. Its translation: CASSLAPTGGTEAFF. The rearrangement joins TRBV7-9 to TRBJ1-1; the match to TRBD1 covers 9 bases. Germline CDR1 and CDR2: SEHNR and FQNEAQ (reference sequence). This CDR3 contains 15 residues. V gave up 0 bases and J gave up 4 bases; unmatched junction bases: 3.